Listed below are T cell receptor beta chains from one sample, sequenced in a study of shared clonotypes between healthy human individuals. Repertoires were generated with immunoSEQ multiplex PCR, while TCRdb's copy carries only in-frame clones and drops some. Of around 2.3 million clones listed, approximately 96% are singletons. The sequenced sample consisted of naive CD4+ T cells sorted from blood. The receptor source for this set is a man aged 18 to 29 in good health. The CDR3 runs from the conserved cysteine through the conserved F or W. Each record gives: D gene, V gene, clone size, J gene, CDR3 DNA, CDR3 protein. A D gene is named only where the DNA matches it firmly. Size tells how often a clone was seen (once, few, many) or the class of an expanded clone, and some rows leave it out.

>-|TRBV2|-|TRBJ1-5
TGTGCCAGCAGTGAGAATAGCAATCAGCCCCAGCATTTT
CASSENSNQPQHF
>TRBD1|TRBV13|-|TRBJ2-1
TGTGCCAGCAGCCGCGGGACAGGGTTACACAATGAGCAGTTCTTC
CASSRGTGLHNEQFF
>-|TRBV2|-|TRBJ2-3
TGTGCCAGCAGTGAAGGTCTAGTATCAGATACGCAGTATTTT
CASSEGLVSDTQYF
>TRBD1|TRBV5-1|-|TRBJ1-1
TGCGCCAGCAGCTCTTTACAGGGGTCTGAAGCTTTCTTT
CASSSLQGSEAFF
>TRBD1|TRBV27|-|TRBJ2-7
TGTGCCAGCAGTTACAGGGGAATGGGTTACGAGCAGTACTTC
CASSYRGMGYEQYF
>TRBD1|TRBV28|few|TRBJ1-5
TGTGCCAGCAGTTTGTCGGGACAGAACAATCAGCCCCAGCATTTT
CASSLSGQNNQPQHF
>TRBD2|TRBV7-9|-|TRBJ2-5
TGTGCCAGCAGCTTAGCGGCTAGCGGAGAGACCCAGTACTTC
CASSLAASGETQYF
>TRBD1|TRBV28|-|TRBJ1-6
TGTGCCAGCAGTCTCTCCGGGACAGCCAATAATTCACCCCTCCACTTT
CASSLSGTANNSPLHF
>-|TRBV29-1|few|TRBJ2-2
TGCAGCCTCCATGCAGAGAAGATCGGGGAGCTGTTTTTT
CSLHAEKIGELFF
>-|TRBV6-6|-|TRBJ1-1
TGTGCCAGCAGCCCAGGGAATGCGGACACTGAAGCTTTCTTT
CASSPGNADTEAFF
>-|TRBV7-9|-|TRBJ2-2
TGTGCCAGCAGCTTAAACCGCAGGAACACCGGGGAGCTGTTTTTT
CASSLNRRNTGELFF
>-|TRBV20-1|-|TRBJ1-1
TGCAGTGCTTCTGAGAACACTGAAGCTTTCTTT
CSASENTEAFF
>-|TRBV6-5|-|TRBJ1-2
TGTGCCAGCAGTTACGTCGGGTTCTATGGCTACACCTTC
CASSYVGFYGYTF
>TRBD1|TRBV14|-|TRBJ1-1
TGTGCCAGCAGCCAAGTCCAGGGGGTTTGGACTGAAGCTTTCTTT
CASSQVQGVWTEAFF
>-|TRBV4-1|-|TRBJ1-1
TGCGCCAGCTCATTTAACAGGGATAAAACAACTGAAGCTTTCTTT
CASSFNRDKTTEAFF
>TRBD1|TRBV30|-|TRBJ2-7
TGTGCCTGGAGCCGGGCGGGACAGGGGATATGGGAGCAGTACTTC
CAWSRAGQGIWEQYF
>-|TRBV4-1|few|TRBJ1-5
TGCGCCAGCAGCCAAGAGGACACTAGCAATCAGCCCCAGCATTTT
CASSQEDTSNQPQHF
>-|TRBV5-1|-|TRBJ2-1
TGCGCCAGCCGTTGGGAAAGCTCCTACAATGAGCAGTTCTTC
CASRWESSYNEQFF